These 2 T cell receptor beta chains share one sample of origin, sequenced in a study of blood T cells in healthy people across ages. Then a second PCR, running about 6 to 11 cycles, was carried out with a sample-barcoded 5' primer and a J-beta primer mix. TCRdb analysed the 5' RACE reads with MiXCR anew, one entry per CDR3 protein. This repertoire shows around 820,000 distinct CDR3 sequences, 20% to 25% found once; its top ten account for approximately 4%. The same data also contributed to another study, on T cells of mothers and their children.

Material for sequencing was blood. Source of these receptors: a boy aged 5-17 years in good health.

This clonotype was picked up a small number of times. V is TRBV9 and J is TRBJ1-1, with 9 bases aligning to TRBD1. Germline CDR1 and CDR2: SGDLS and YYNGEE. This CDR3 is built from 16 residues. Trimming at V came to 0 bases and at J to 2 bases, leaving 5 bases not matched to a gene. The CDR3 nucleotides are TGTGCCAGCAGCGTAGTCGGGACAGGGTCAAACACTGAAGCTTTCTTT. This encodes CASSVVGTGSNTEAFF.

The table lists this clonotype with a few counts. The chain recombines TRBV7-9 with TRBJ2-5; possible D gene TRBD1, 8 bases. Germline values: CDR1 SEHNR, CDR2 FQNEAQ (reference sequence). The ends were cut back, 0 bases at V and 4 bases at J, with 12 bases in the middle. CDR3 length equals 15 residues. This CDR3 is CASSLARGTGETQYF. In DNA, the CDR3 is TGTGCCAGCAGCTTAGCGCGGGGGACAGGAGAGACCCAGTACTTC. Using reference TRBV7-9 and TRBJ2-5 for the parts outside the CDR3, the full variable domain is DTGVSQNPRHKITKRGQNVTFRCDPISEHNRLYWYRQTLGQGPEFLTYFQNEAQLEKSRLLSDRFSAERPKGSFSTLEIQRTEQGDSAMYLCASSLARGTGETQYFGPGTRLLVL.